The 28 T cell receptor beta chains reported below all come from one sample, sequenced in a study of T cell responses to AZD1222 COVID-19 vaccine. Profiled with immunoSEQ multiplex PCR; TCRdb holds only in-frame clones, not every one. The sample has about 110,000 clones, about 94% seen once. The source material was peripheral blood, sampled 28 days after the second AZD1222 dose. Receptor source: an adult who received the AZD1222 COVID-19 vaccine.

This clone was counted once. The chain uses TRBV28 and TRBJ1-5; tentatively, D is TRBD1 (5 bases). Germline-derived CDR1 and CDR2 are MDHEN and SYDVKM. This CDR3 region has 16 residues. V lost 2 bases and J lost 2, with 13 bases in between. CDR3 loop: CASSLVKGLGNQPQHF. The CDR3 coding sequence is TGTGCCAGCAGTTTAGTGAAGGGGCTGGGCAATCAGCCCCAGCATTTT. Complete variable domain (other parts from reference TRBV28 and TRBJ1-5): DVKVTQSSRYLVKRTGEKVFLECVQDMDHENMFWYRQDPGLGLRLIYFSYDVKMKEKGDIPEGYSVSREKKERFSLILESASTNQTSMYLCASSLVKGLGNQPQHFGDGTRLSIL.

A single count supports this clone. This chain connects TRBV10-2 to TRBJ2-1, with D unclear. Germline lookup yields CDR1 WSHSY and CDR2 SAAADI. Between the trimmed V and J ends, which lost 4 bases and 10 bases, there was a span of 11 bases. This CDR3 is built from 12 residues. The CDR3 sequence is CASSARALEQFF. CDR3 sequence (DNA): TGCGCCAGCAGTGCTAGGGCACTAGAGCAGTTCTTC.

The chain couples TRBV19 to TRBJ1-3; no firm D call. Germline V gene lookup returns CDR1 LNHDA and CDR2 SQIVND (reference sequence). CDR3 length equals 13 residues. V lost 5 bases and J 4 bases, leaving 9 bases between the germline ends. The CDR3 sequence: CASSPGEGNTIYF. For the CDR3, the DNA is TGTGCCAGTAGTCCAGGCGAGGGAAACACCATATATTTT.

V and J are TRBV27 and TRBJ2-2; D gene uncertain. This CDR3 has 14 residues. Trimming removed 8 bases from V and 6 bases from J, with 16 bases in between. Germline CDR1 MNHEY, CDR2 SMNVEV (reference sequence). DNA for the CDR3: TGTGCCAGCTGGAGTCAGATGTCCTCCGGGGAGCTGTTTTTT. The encoded protein is CASWSQMSSGELFF.

The V gene is TRBV5-4, the J gene TRBJ2-7, with D tentatively TRBD2 (5 bases). This CDR3 contains 14 residues. The V end lost 2 bases, the J end lost 2 bases, and 11 bases lay between the germline ends. CDR1 and CDR2 from the germline V gene are SGHNT and YYREEE (reference sequence). CDR3 loop: CASSFNRGTYEQYF. The CDR3 region has the DNA TGTGCCAGCAGCTTCAACCGGGGAACCTACGAGCAGTACTTC.

The CDR3 nucleotides read TGCGCCAGCAGCGGCCGAGGACTGGGCACAGATACGCAGTATTTT. Translation: CASSGRGLGTDTQYF. V usage is TRBV5-1 and J usage is TRBJ2-3, with D possibly matching TRBD2 (5 bases). V was clipped by 4 bases and J by 1 base, with 13 bases between them. CDR1 is SGHRS and CDR2 is YFSETQ in the germline V gene. This CDR3 comprises 15 residues.

The chain recombines TRBV12-3 or TRBV12-4 with TRBJ1-5; D is undetermined. The CDR3 has 12 amino acids. The V gene lost 3 bases and the J gene lost 11 bases, with 11 bases spanning the gap. The DNA for the CDR3 is TGTGCCAGCAGTTTGATCCGGGAGTCCCAGCATTTT. Residues: CASSLIRESQHF.

This chain links TRBV29-1 with TRBJ2-5, with D perhaps matching TRBD2 (5 bases). This CDR3 is built from 14 residues. The germline V and J ends were trimmed by 3 bases and 5 bases, with 16 bases remaining between them. The germline gives CDR1 SQVTM, CDR2 ANQGSEA. The CDR3 coding sequence is TGCAGCGTTGAGAGTCTAGCTTTAGGGGAGACCCAGTACTTC. This encodes CSVESLALGETQYF.

The chain has TRBV19 and TRBJ2-6; D unresolved. Germline assignment: CDR1 LNHDA and CDR2 SQIVND (reference sequence). The CDR3 has 13 amino acids. V lost 6 bases to trimming and J lost 0 bases, with 3 bases between them. CDR3 loop: CASSDSGANVLTF. The DNA for the CDR3 is TGTGCCAGTAGCGACTCTGGGGCCAACGTCCTGACTTTC.

J is TRBJ1-4 and V is TRBV4-1; the D gene is possibly TRBD1 (6 bases). Per the germline V gene, CDR1 is MGHRA and CDR2 is YSYEKL. Trimming took off 6 bases at V and 3 bases at J, with 14 bases between the two ends. The CDR3 contains 15 residues. The CDR3 spells CASRDPGGPNEKLFF. CDR3 coding DNA: TGCGCCAGCAGAGACCCGGGGGGCCCTAATGAAAAACTGTTTTTT.

The gene calls are TRBV4-1 and TRBJ1-2; D may be TRBD1 (6 bases). Trimming took off 4 bases at V and 8 bases at J, with 11 bases between the two ends. The germline V gene has CDR1 MGHRA and CDR2 YSYEKL. The CDR3 runs 12 residues. The CDR3 DNA follows: TGCGCCAGCAGCCGTACAGGGCAGGGCTACACCTTC. Translating it yields CASSRTGQGYTF.

V and J are TRBV3-1 (or the pseudogene TRBV3-2) and TRBJ2-1; D is ambiguous. CDR1 LGHDT and CDR2 YNNKEL come from the germline V gene (reference sequence). The CDR3 sequence is 13 residues long. Trimming removed 2 bases from V and 9 bases from J, with 11 bases in between. Here the CDR3 DNA reads TGTGCCAGCAGCCAACTAATAGGGCCTGAGCAGTTCTTC. Its protein is CASSQLIGPEQFF.

The rearrangement uses TRBV4-1 and TRBJ2-7, with D unresolved. V lost 0 bases to trimming and J lost 0 bases, with 15 bases between them. The CDR3 length is 17 residues. CDR1 and CDR2 (germline): MGHRA, YSYEKL. The CDR3 here is CASSQDLFGFTSYEQYF. CDR3 nucleotide sequence: TGCGCCAGCAGCCAAGATTTGTTTGGGTTCACCTCCTACGAGCAGTACTTC.

V gene TRBV10-1 combines with J gene TRBJ2-3; D remains ambiguous. CDR1 WNHNN and CDR2 SYGVQD come from the germline V gene (reference sequence). This CDR3 comprises 14 residues. Deletions cut 5 bases from V and 5 bases from J, with 14 bases between. The CDR3 here is CASSRPDKGDTQYF. CDR3 nucleotides: TGCGCCAGCAGTCGGCCAGATAAGGGAGATACGCAGTATTTT.

The V and J genes are TRBV7-9 and TRBJ1-4; a possible D gene is TRBD1 (6 bases). The CDR3 has 14 residues. Germline CDR1 reads SEHNR; CDR2 reads FQNEAQ (reference sequence). V lost 2 bases to trimming and J lost 8 bases, with 12 bases between them. In nucleotides, the CDR3 is TGTGCCAGCAGCTTAAACGGGGGCGAAGAAAAACTGTTTTTT. Translated, it gives CASSLNGGEEKLFF.

This rearrangement joins TRBV11-2 to TRBJ2-2, with D tentatively TRBD2 (5 bases). V was clipped by 1 base and J by 3 bases, with 15 bases between them. Per germline, CDR1 SGHAT and CDR2 FQNNGV. CDR3 length: 17 residues. The CDR3: CASSLVRGRGYTGELFF. CDR3 nucleotide sequence: TGTGCCAGCAGCTTAGTTCGTGGGAGAGGATACACCGGGGAGCTGTTTTTT. The full variable domain, in which reference TRBV11-2 and TRBJ2-2 provide the parts outside the CDR3, is EAGVAQSPRYKIIEKRQSVAFWCNPISGHATLYWYQQILGQGPKLLIQFQNNGVVDDSQLPKDRFSAERLKGVDSTLKIQPAKLEDSAVYLCASSLVRGRGYTGELFFGEGSRLTVL.

The sample holds one count of this clone. This chain uses TRBV11-3 with TRBJ2-5; 8 nucleotides agree with TRBD2. This CDR3 spans 13 amino acids. Per germline, CDR1 SGHNT and CDR2 YENEEA. V lost 5 bases and J lost 5; bases outside the gene matches: 4. This CDR3 is CASSRAGGETQYF. CDR3 DNA sequence: TGTGCCAGCAGCCGGGCGGGAGGCGAGACCCAGTACTTC.

The V call is TRBV20-1, the J call TRBJ2-1, with D maybe TRBD2 (5 bases). Germline V gene data show CDR1 as DFQATT and CDR2 as SNEGSKA (reference sequence). The CDR3 has 11 amino acids. Trimming removed 5 bases at V and 9 bases at J, with 11 bases between. CDR3 in DNA: TGCAGTGCTCTCGGGGTCTCTGAGCAGTTCTTC. Its translation: CSALGVSEQFF.

The rearrangement joins TRBV6-6 to TRBJ1-6, with D maybe TRBD1 (5 bases). This CDR3 has 15 amino acids. Germline lookup yields CDR1 MNHNY and CDR2 SVGAGI (reference sequence). With 0 bases removed from V and 8 bases from J, the gap between germline ends came to 11 bases. The CDR3, as DNA: TGTGCCAGCAGTTACTCAGCAGGGAGGGATTCACCCCTCCACTTT. This translates into CASSYSAGRDSPLHF.

The chain recombines TRBV11-1 with TRBJ2-2; 7 bases are shared with TRBD2. Germline V CDR1 and CDR2: SGHAT, FQDESV (reference sequence). This CDR3 comprises 15 residues. The V gene end was trimmed by 6 bases and the J gene end by 2 bases; junction bases not matched to a gene: 6. The DNA for the CDR3 is TGTGCCAGCAGGCGCCAGCGGGAAAACACCGGGGAGCTGTTTTTT. Its translation is CASRRQRENTGELFF. The whole variable domain, filled in from reference TRBV11-1 and TRBJ2-2, reads EAEVAQSPRYKITEKSQAVAFWCDPISGHATLYWYRQILGQGPELLVQFQDESVVDDSQLPKDRFSAERLKGVDSTLKIQPAELGDSAMYLCASRRQRENTGELFFGEGSRLTVL.

This rearrangement joins TRBV10-1 to TRBJ1-2, with D uncertain. Trimming shortened V by 0 bases and J by 7 bases, and 9 bases separated the two germline ends. Germline CDR1 reads WNHNN; CDR2 reads SYGVQD (reference sequence). The CDR3 spans 13 residues. The CDR3, as DNA: TGCGCCAGCAGTGAGTCAACTTTCTTTGGCTACACCTTC. Encoded protein: CASSESTFFGYTF.

The J gene is TRBJ2-3, the V gene TRBV5-4; 8 bases line up with TRBD1. V lost 3 bases and J lost 8; bases outside the gene matches: 5. The CDR3 consists of 13 residues. Germline values: CDR1 SGHNT, CDR2 YYREEE (reference sequence). The CDR3 protein is CASSSDRGGTQYF. The CDR3 DNA follows: TGTGCCAGCAGCTCCGACAGGGGAGGTACGCAGTATTTT.

The rearrangement uses TRBV5-1 and TRBJ1-3; D gene unclear. Trimming stripped 0 bases from V and 0 bases from J, with 7 bases between. The CDR3 loop spans 15 amino acids. CDR1 is SGHRS and CDR2 is YFSETQ in the germline V gene. The CDR3 sequence is CASSLAAGSGNTIYF. The CDR3 bases are TGCGCCAGCAGCTTGGCGGCGGGCTCTGGAAACACCATATATTTT.

The J gene is TRBJ2-1, the V gene TRBV6-5; 10 positions agree with TRBD2. The CDR3 is 15 amino acids. Germline lookup yields CDR1 MNHEY and CDR2 SVGAGI. V was clipped by 2 bases and J by 8 bases; unmatched bases: 6. This chain's CDR3 is CASSYEREGPDEQFF. For the CDR3, the DNA is TGTGCCAGCAGTTACGAGCGGGAGGGCCCCGATGAGCAGTTCTTC.

J is TRBJ1-1 and V is TRBV2, with 8 bases identical to TRBD1. Germline loops: CDR1 SNHLY, CDR2 FYNNEI. V trimming: 2 bases; J trimming: 6 bases; junction bases outside the gene matches: 8. The CDR3 is 15 residues long. The CDR3 protein is CASSERLTGVPEAFF. The CDR3 nucleotides are TGTGCCAGCAGTGAAAGGTTGACAGGGGTCCCTGAAGCTTTCTTT.

This clone turned up a few times. The chain's CDR3 is CASSLRRGGTEAFF. Here the CDR3 DNA reads TGTGCCAGCAGCTTACGTCGGGGAGGAACTGAAGCTTTCTTT. This chain connects TRBV7-2 to TRBJ1-1, with D uncertain. The CDR3 has 14 amino acids. The ends were cut back, 2 bases at V and 5 bases at J, with 12 bases in the middle. Germline CDR1 reads SGHTA; CDR2 reads FQGNSA.

This clone was counted once. This sequence joins TRBV7-9 and TRBJ1-4; D uncertain. V lost 1 base and J 7 bases, leaving 10 bases between the germline ends. The CDR3 runs to 14 residues. Germline lookup yields CDR1 SEHNR and CDR2 FQNEAQ (reference sequence). This CDR3 is CASSLDSTGEKLFF. For the CDR3, the DNA is TGTGCCAGCAGCTTAGACTCGACGGGTGAAAAACTGTTTTTT.

The chain couples TRBV18 to TRBJ1-1; unclear D gene. The V gene lost 3 bases and the J gene lost 0 bases, with 8 bases spanning the gap. Germline CDR1 is KGHSH and CDR2 is LQKENI. The CDR3 is made up of 14 amino acids. The CDR3 region is CASSPFRMNTEAFF. For the CDR3, the DNA is TGTGCCAGCTCACCGTTTAGGATGAACACTGAAGCTTTCTTT.